This TCR beta chain was recovered during a study of cytomegalovirus exposure and HLA in healthy donors. Study-level findings and limits: Segments of the TCR beta V type were, in most cases, productive about 87% or about 30% of the time in an earlier analysis. TCR beta chains numbering some 160 were designated cytomegalovirus-associated.

As to this clone: The target antigen is unknown.

The study ran its PCR with 60 Vbeta and 13 Jbeta primers. Repertoires were generated with immunoSEQ multiplex PCR, while TCRdb's copy carries only in-frame clones and drops some. This table has 180,000 or so clones, around 80% appearing once. Germline V gene sequence: CDR1 SQVTM, CDR2 ANQGSEA. The V end lost 3 bases, the J end lost 0 bases, and 11 bases lay between the germline ends. The CDR3 consists of 14 residues. This chain connects TRBV29-1 to TRBJ1-1; D remains ambiguous. The TCR sequence derives from a girl aged 5 to 17 in good health and CMV-seropositive. The material sequenced was PBMCs. For the CDR3, the DNA is TGCAGCGTTGATTTTCAGAAAATGAACACTGAAGCTTTCTTT. This encodes CSVDFQKMNTEAFF.